This TCR beta chain was recorded in a study of type 1 and type 2 diabetes patients. Amplification started from genomic DNA. Multiplex PCR with 30 forward and 13 reverse primers amplified the TCR beta CDR3. TCRdb independently ran MiXCR on the multiplex PCR reads; one entry per CDR3 protein. The sample has fewer than 300,000 distinct CDR3 sequences, roughly 44% seen once; the top ten hold approximately 14%. The CDR3 runs to 14 residues. With 5 bases removed from V and 0 bases from J, the gap between germline ends came to 11 bases. Sample: peripheral blood mononuclear cells (PBMCs). The chain combines TRBV12-3 or TRBV12-4 with TRBJ2-7; D perhaps matches TRBD2 (6 bases). The clonotype comes from a man younger than 30 with type 2 diabetes. CDR3 region: CASSRQRASYEQYF. The CDR3 nucleotides are TGTGCCAGCAGTCGCCAGCGGGCCTCCTACGAGCAGTACTTC.